These 28 T cell receptor beta chains originate from one sample sequenced in a study of blood T cell repertoires in COVID-19. Profiled with immunoSEQ multiplex PCR; TCRdb holds only in-frame clones, not every one. The sample has approximately 230,000 clones, roughly 88% seen once. What was sequenced was peripheral blood. These receptors came from a woman in her thirties with COVID-19, enrolled during active disease.

The chain carries TRBV4-2 and TRBJ2-3; 10 nucleotides line up with TRBD2. V was pared by 1 base and J by 1 base, with 8 bases of the junction left unmatched. Per the germline V gene, CDR1 is LGHNA and CDR2 is YNFKEQ. The CDR3 contains 18 residues. CDR3 region: CASSQVSGLAGGTDTQYF. The DNA for the CDR3 is TGTGCCAGCAGCCAAGTGTCCGGGCTAGCGGGGGGCACAGATACGCAGTATTTT.

This sequence joins TRBV7-2 and TRBJ2-3, with TRBD2 as a possible D gene (6 bases). V was trimmed by 2 bases and J by 7 bases, leaving 16 bases between them. The CDR3 spans 15 residues. Germline lookup yields CDR1 SGHTA and CDR2 FQGNSA. The CDR3 DNA reads TGTGCCAGCAGCTTAAGGGTCGGGGGTGAGCATACGCAGTATTTT. Residues: CASSLRVGGEHTQYF.

This chain connects TRBV5-1 to TRBJ2-1, with 9 bases fitting TRBD1. The CDR3 totals 15 residues. Germline V gives CDR1 SGHRS, CDR2 YFSETQ. The V gene end was trimmed by 1 base and the J gene end by 5 bases; junction bases not matched to a gene: 4. This CDR3 is CASSLRTGENNEQFF. As DNA, the CDR3 is TGCGCCAGCAGCTTGAGGACAGGGGAGAACAATGAGCAGTTCTTC.

This chain links TRBV27 with TRBJ2-3; the match to TRBD2 covers 7 bases. The CDR3 loop spans 15 amino acids. The ends lost 6 bases at V and 5 bases at J; junction bases unmatched: 11. Germline lookup yields CDR1 MNHEY and CDR2 SMNVEV (reference sequence). DNA for the CDR3: TGTGCCAGCAGCCGGGAGGACACCAATATAGATACGCAGTATTTT. Translation gives CASSREDTNIDTQYF.

V and J are TRBV25-1 and TRBJ1-2; no clear D. CDR3 length: 15 amino acids. Trimming shortened V by 3 bases and J by 2 bases, and 13 bases separated the two germline ends. Looked up from germline, CDR1 is MGHDK and CDR2 is SYGVNS. In DNA, the CDR3 is TGTGCCAGCAGTGAGGAGGCTTGGGGAAACTATGGCTACACCTTC. Translation: CASSEEAWGNYGYTF.

The V gene is TRBV19, the J gene TRBJ1-4; the D gene is possibly TRBD1 (5 bases). CDR1 LNHDA and CDR2 SQIVND come from the germline V gene (reference sequence). Trimming left V 8 bases short and J 7 bases short, with 23 bases between. This CDR3 is built from 16 residues. Here the CDR3 DNA reads TGTGCCAGTCGTTCCCCCGCAGGGAATAGAGGTGAAAAACTGTTTTTT. Its translation: CASRSPAGNRGEKLFF.

The chain employs TRBV7-9 and TRBJ2-2; the match to TRBD1 covers 8 bases. Germline CDR1 SEHNR, CDR2 FQNEAQ (reference sequence). CDR3 length: 16 amino acids. Unmatched junction bases numbered 6, after V lost 5 bases and J lost 1 base. The CDR3: CASSPDRVGNTGELFF. The CDR3 DNA follows: TGTGCCAGCAGCCCGGACAGGGTAGGGAACACCGGGGAGCTGTTTTTT.

This clone was counted a single time. The chain carries TRBV4-3 and TRBJ2-1; D might be TRBD2 (6 bases). The length of the CDR3 is 15 residues. The germline CDR1 and CDR2 sequences are LGHNA and YSLEER. V lost 2 bases and J lost 9, with 17 bases in between. CDR3 sequence (DNA): TGCGCCAGCAGCCAATTGGTCGCTAGCGAGGGTGAGCAGTTCTTC. Translating gives CASSQLVASEGEQFF.

V gene TRBV7-2 combines with J gene TRBJ2-1, with a possible D match to TRBD1 (6 bases). The germline CDR1 and CDR2 sequences are SGHTA and FQGNSA. Trimming left V 2 bases short and J 0 bases short, with 8 bases between. The CDR3 has 15 amino acids. This chain's CDR3 is CASSLTDSSYNEQFF. The CDR3 DNA follows: TGTGCCAGCAGCTTAACGGACAGCTCCTACAATGAGCAGTTCTTC. Full variable domain (remainder filled in from reference TRBV7-2 and TRBJ2-1): GAGVSQSPSNKVTEKGKDVELRCDPISGHTALYWYRQSLGQGLEFLIYFQGNSAPDKSGLPSDRFSAERTGGSVSTLTIQRTQQEDSAVYLCASSLTDSSYNEQFFGPGTRLTVL.

The rearrangement links TRBV27 to TRBJ1-4; D is uncertain. The CDR3 has 12 residues. Germline loops: CDR1 MNHEY, CDR2 SMNVEV (reference sequence). The V gene lost 5 bases and the J gene lost 7 bases, with 8 bases spanning the gap. CDR3 in amino acids: CASSPAGEKLFF. The CDR3 region has the DNA TGTGCCAGCAGTCCCGCGGGTGAAAAACTGTTTTTT.

The V gene is TRBV5-1, the J gene TRBJ1-6, with 11 bases lining up with TRBD1. The germline V gene has CDR1 SGHRS and CDR2 YFSETQ. J gave up 5 bases and V 4 bases, and 2 bases lay outside the gene matches. The CDR3 has 15 residues. The CDR3 sequence is CASSGQGANNSPLHF. The CDR3 nucleotides read TGCGCCAGCAGCGGACAGGGGGCCAATAATTCACCCCTCCACTTT.

DNA of the CDR3: TGTGCCAGCAGTCGTGACAGCAACTATGGCTACACCTTC. Its protein is CASSRDSNYGYTF. The chain couples TRBV12-3 or TRBV12-4 to TRBJ1-2; D is possibly TRBD1 (5 bases). This CDR3 contains 13 residues. The V end lost 5 bases, the J end lost 2 bases, and 9 bases lay between the germline ends.

V usage is TRBV27 and J usage is TRBJ2-3; TRBD1 aligns across 8 bases. The CDR3 is 14 residues long. V shed 3 bases, J shed 4 bases, and the junction held 3 bases outside the gene matches. Germline-derived CDR1 and CDR2 are MNHEY and SMNVEV (reference sequence). The CDR3 loop is CASSLLQGADTQYF. The DNA for the CDR3 is TGTGCCAGCAGTTTGTTACAGGGGGCAGATACGCAGTATTTT.

CDR3 sequence reads: CASSLQGVGNTIYF. Here the CDR3 DNA reads TGTGCCAGCAGCCTACAGGGAGTTGGAAACACCATATATTTT. The rearrangement uses TRBV13 and TRBJ1-3; tentatively, D is TRBD1 (6 bases). The CDR3 contains 14 residues. V was shortened by 5 bases and J by 3 bases, with 11 bases between the two germline ends. Germline V gene lookup returns CDR1 PRHDT and CDR2 FYEKMQ (reference sequence).

The chain links TRBV14 to TRBJ2-6; TRBD2 matches at 7 bases. Germline-derived CDR1 and CDR2 are SGHDN and FVKESK. The CDR3 loop spans 17 amino acids. V lost 2 bases and J lost 4; bases outside the gene matches: 8. CDR3 protein: CASSQRTRSSGANVLTF. Written as DNA, the CDR3 is TGTGCCAGCAGCCAAAGGACTAGGTCTTCCGGGGCCAACGTCCTGACTTTC.

This sequence joins TRBV7-2 and TRBJ1-5, with D unresolved. Germline V gene lookup returns CDR1 SGHTA and CDR2 FQGNSA. V lost 5 bases to trimming and J lost 2 bases, with 16 bases between them. The CDR3 loop spans 16 amino acids. CDR3: CASSPMTGSGNQPQHF. For the CDR3, the DNA is TGTGCCAGCAGCCCAATGACGGGTAGTGGCAATCAGCCCCAGCATTTT.

This chain uses TRBV11-1 with TRBJ2-7; D unresolved. The CDR3 contains 12 residues. V lost 3 bases, J lost 3 bases, and 6 bases lay in between. Per the germline V gene, CDR1 is SGHAT and CDR2 is FQDESV (reference sequence). As DNA, the CDR3 is TGTGCCAGCAGCTTTGGCGGCTACGAGCAGTACTTC. Residues: CASSFGGYEQYF.

V gene TRBV6-5 combines with J gene TRBJ2-1; a weak D match, TRBD2 (7 bases). The germline gives CDR1 MNHEY, CDR2 SVGAGI. V was cut by 4 bases and J by 7 bases, with 14 bases left in between. The CDR3 length is 14 residues. The CDR3 sequence: CASSSGGGWNEQFF. CDR3 bases: TGTGCCAGCAGTTCGGGCGGGGGCTGGAATGAGCAGTTCTTC.

This clone was observed at least ten times. The genes are TRBV7-9 and TRBJ2-1; D may be TRBD1 (6 bases). Germline CDR1 reads SEHNR; CDR2 reads FQNEAQ (reference sequence). The CDR3 sequence is 13 residues long. V was cut by 6 bases and J by 3 bases, with 9 bases left in between. CDR3 nucleotide sequence: TGTGCCAGCAGGCAGGGGAGCTACAATGAGCAGTTCTTC. Its translation: CASRQGSYNEQFF.

The J gene is TRBJ2-7, the V gene TRBV27; 11 positions agree with TRBD2. Germline CDR1 MNHEY, CDR2 SMNVEV (reference sequence). CDR3 length equals 13 residues. J lost 7 bases, V lost 5 bases, and 4 bases had no gene match. The CDR3 reads CASSTSGSGEQYV. CDR3 sequence (DNA): TGTGCCAGCAGTACTAGCGGGAGTGGGGAGCAGTACGTC.

The CDR3 loop reads CASSLSASGHLNEQFF. Here the CDR3 DNA reads TGTGCCAGCAGCTTATCGGCTAGCGGGCATCTCAATGAGCAGTTCTTC. The chain joins TRBV7-9 to TRBJ2-1; TRBD2 agrees at 8 bases. Germline lookup yields CDR1 SEHNR and CDR2 FQNEAQ (reference sequence). This CDR3 is built from 16 residues. J gave up 6 bases and V 2 bases, and 9 bases lay outside the gene matches.

J is TRBJ1-2 and V is TRBV6-1, with 7 nucleotides matching TRBD1. CDR3 size: 15 residues. J gave up 4 bases and V 2 bases, and 7 bases lay outside the gene matches. In germline, CDR1 is MNHNS, CDR2 SASEGT. This chain's CDR3 is CASSENRQGTYGYTF. The CDR3 nucleotides are TGTGCCAGCAGTGAAAATCGACAGGGTACCTATGGCTACACCTTC.

The J gene is TRBJ1-2, the V gene TRBV7-9, with TRBD1 matching over 9 bases. Germline CDR1 reads SEHNR; CDR2 reads FQNEAQ (reference sequence). Unmatched junction bases numbered 12, after V lost 3 bases and J lost 7 bases. The CDR3 is 16 residues long. This CDR3 is CASSLGPGTGFLGYTF. The CDR3 bases are TGTGCCAGCAGCTTGGGTCCCGGGACAGGGTTTCTTGGCTACACCTTC.

The chain carries TRBV27 and TRBJ1-5; 9 bases line up with TRBD1. The germline gives CDR1 MNHEY, CDR2 SMNVEV (reference sequence). CDR3 size: 17 residues. Trimming took 5 bases from V and 3 from J; bases not matched to a gene: 11. As DNA, the CDR3 is TGTGCCAGCAGTGCTGGACAGGGGCCCTATTCCAATCAGCCCCAGCATTTT. This gives the protein CASSAGQGPYSNQPQHF.

This CDR3 reads CGPILSTAGGPGEQYV. CDR3 bases: TGTGGTCCTATTTTGTCCACAGCGGGAGGGCCGGGGGAGCAGTACGTC. V and J are TRBV25-1 and TRBJ2-7; 10 nucleotides match TRBD2. The CDR3 is 16 amino acids. Germline-derived CDR1 and CDR2 are MGHDK and SYGVNS.

The chain recombines TRBV2 with TRBJ2-5; 8 bases map to TRBD2. This CDR3 region has 14 residues. CDR1 is SNHLY and CDR2 is FYNNEI in the germline V gene. The trim removed 5 bases at V and 6 bases at J, leaving 8 bases unmatched. The CDR3 nucleotides are TGTGCCAGCAGTCCAGCGGGGGTGGGAAAGACCCAGTACTTC. Translation gives CASSPAGVGKTQYF. Full variable domain (remainder filled in from reference TRBV2 and TRBJ2-5): EPEVTQTPSHQVTQMGQEVILRCVPISNHLYFYWYRQILGQKVEFLVSFYNNEISEKSEIFDDQFSVERPDGSNFTLKIRSTKLEDSAMYFCASSPAGVGKTQYFGPGTRLLVL.

J is TRBJ2-1 and V is TRBV3-1 (or the pseudogene TRBV3-2); 7 bases line up with TRBD1. The CDR3 is made up of 18 amino acids. The V segment lost 0 bases and the J segment 6 bases; nucleotides outside the gene matches: 14. Germline V gives CDR1 LGHDT, CDR2 YNNKEL (reference sequence). CDR3 nucleotides: TGTGCCAGCAGCCAAGATCGACAGGGCCAAAACAATCTCAATGAGCAGTTCTTC. This sequence encodes CASSQDRQGQNNLNEQFF.

J is TRBJ2-1 and V is TRBV11-2, with TRBD2 as a possible D gene (5 bases). This CDR3 is 16 amino acids long. Germline V gene sequence: CDR1 SGHAT, CDR2 FQNNGV. V was clipped by 6 bases and J by 0 bases, with 15 bases between them. CDR3 loop: CASSNRYGNSYNEQFF. CDR3 coding DNA: TGTGCCAGCAGTAATCGCTACGGGAACTCCTACAATGAGCAGTTCTTC.